The T cell receptor (beta chain) under discussion was sequenced for a study of glioma-infiltrating T cells. Study overall: Target coverage was 4.5- to 10-fold for roughly one million blood T cells.

Only a few counts were recorded for this clonotype. The antigen is undetermined. The iRepertoire nested amplicon-rescue multiplex PCR amplified TCR alpha and beta CDR3s from RNA. Input was roughly 100-450 ng of tissue mRNA or PBMC total RNA. TCRdb reanalysed the multiplex PCR reads using MiXCR and keeps one entry per CDR3 protein. The sample holds about 400,000 distinct CDR3 sequences, approximately 42% seen once. The CDR3 covers 15 residues. V was trimmed by 3 bases and J by 2 bases, leaving 12 bases between them. CDR1 and CDR2 from the germline V gene are LNHDA and SQIVND (reference sequence). Points from the study as a whole: CDR3 overlap between tissue and blood was very small. Non-neoplastic patients had below-expected tissue-blood divergence, while all gliomas exceeded expectation.

The sequence was collected from a human donor with low-grade glioma or glioblastoma, undergoing nonglioma brain surgery, or in good health (not recorded which). The source material was glioma tissue, nonneoplastic brain tissue, or PBMCs (not recorded which). This rearrangement joins TRBV19 to TRBJ2-3, with a possible D match to TRBD1 (5 bases). The CDR3 spells CASSMGLHPTDTQYF. For the CDR3, the DNA is TGTGCCAGTAGTATGGGGCTTCACCCCACAGATACGCAGTATTTT.